The 11 T cell receptor beta chains reported below all come from one sample, sequenced in a study of beta chain features in type 1 diabetes. The isolated RNA, all of it, was reverse transcribed, so expressed TCRB transcripts were what got sequenced. Some clones are missing from TCRdb's copy, which holds only in-frame ones; the method was immunoSEQ multiplex PCR. The repertoire includes 300,000 to 350,000 clones, around 13% of them detected once, and over 5% sits in the top ten. Sequencing was carried out using central memory CD4+ T cells from blood. The receptors here all came from a man aged 25 to 40 in good health.

This clone was seen a handful of times. The chain uses TRBV9 and TRBJ2-1, with a tentative D call TRBD2 (6 bases). V was cut by 1 base and J by 9 bases, with 23 bases left in between. The CDR3 runs to 17 residues. Germline V gene lookup returns CDR1 SGDLS and CDR2 YYNGEE. CDR3 protein: CASSVNTGAPLGGEQFF. CDR3 sequence (DNA): TGTGCCAGCAGCGTAAACACGGGAGCTCCCCTCGGGGGTGAGCAGTTCTTC.

V and J are TRBV11-3 and TRBJ2-1; unclear D gene. There are 16 residues in the CDR3. V lost 1 base, J lost 0 bases, and 10 bases lay in between. Germline CDR1 reads SGHNT; CDR2 reads YENEEA. The CDR3 nucleotides are TGTGCCAGCAGCTTAGTCGGGTTTAGCTCCTACAATGAGCAGTTCTTC. As protein: CASSLVGFSSYNEQFF.

Ten or more counts support this clone. The chain recombines TRBV6-1 with TRBJ1-6; D perhaps matches TRBD1 (5 bases). The germline CDR1 and CDR2 sequences are MNHNS and SASEGT. The CDR3 extends over 14 amino acids. V was trimmed by 0 bases and J by 9 bases, leaving 9 bases between them. In DNA form, the CDR3 reads TGTGCCAGCAGTGAAGCGTCGGGGGGTTCACCCCTCCACTTT. This gives the protein CASSEASGGSPLHF.

V and J are TRBV4-1 and TRBJ1-1, with unresolved D. This CDR3 has 15 amino acids. Germline V gives CDR1 MGHRA, CDR2 YSYEKL. Trimming cost V 1 base and J 4 bases, with 13 bases left between them. The CDR3 region has the DNA TGCGCCAGCAGCCAAGCTATAGGGCGGAGCACTGAAGCTTTCTTT. It translates to CASSQAIGRSTEAFF.

This clone has a handful of counts. The chain joins TRBV28 to TRBJ2-3; D not resolved. Looked up from germline, CDR1 is MDHEN and CDR2 is SYDVKM. This CDR3 has 16 amino acids. V lost 5 bases and J 4 bases, leaving 19 bases between the germline ends. CDR3 protein: CASSPSGPLGPDTQYF. DNA for the CDR3: TGTGCCAGCAGTCCTTCCGGGCCCCTCGGTCCAGATACGCAGTATTTT.

This clone has at least ten counts. This chain joins TRBV14 and TRBJ1-3; D gene ambiguous. CDR1 is SGHDN, CDR2 FVKESK, per germline. Trimming left V 1 base short and J 10 bases short, with 8 bases between. This CDR3 contains 12 residues. Here the CDR3 reads CASSQVGWTIYF. CDR3 sequence (DNA): TGTGCCAGCAGCCAAGTGGGTTGGACCATATATTTT. Based on the CDR3 plus reference TRBV14 and TRBJ1-3, the full variable domain is EAGVTQFPSHSVIEKGQTVTLRCDPISGHDNLYWYRRVMGKEIKFLLHFVKESKQDESGMPNNRFLAERTGGTYSTLKVQPAELEDSGVYFCASSQVGWTIYFGEGSWLTVV.

This clone was observed a few times. The chain carries TRBV6-5 and TRBJ1-2; D call uncertain. Trimming cost V 0 bases and J 6 bases, with 17 bases left between them. Germline-derived CDR1 and CDR2 are MNHEY and SVGAGI. This CDR3 region has 16 residues. The DNA of the CDR3 is TGTGCCAGCAGTTACTCGATCCAAGACCTAGGCGATGGCTACACCTTC. It encodes CASSYSIQDLGDGYTF.

V is TRBV27 and J is TRBJ1-6; D not certain. The germline V gene encodes CDR1 MNHEY and CDR2 SMNVEV (reference sequence). This CDR3 has 15 amino acids. The V end was cut by 6 bases, the J end by 4 bases, with 13 bases between. The CDR3 is CASRSWELYNSPLHF. The CDR3, as DNA: TGTGCCAGCAGATCTTGGGAGTTGTATAATTCACCCCTCCACTTT.

The CDR3 spells CASSLDVLKTQYF. The CDR3 nucleotides read TGTGCCAGCAGCTTGGATGTACTGAAGACCCAGTACTTC. This rearrangement joins TRBV5-4 to TRBJ2-5; D gene ambiguous. Germline CDR1 SGHNT, CDR2 YYREEE (reference sequence). The CDR3 has 13 amino acids. V dropped 0 bases and J dropped 6 bases, with 9 bases sitting between them.

This clone has only a few counts. The V and J genes are TRBV7-9 and TRBJ2-2, with 9 bases that match TRBD1. Trimming at V came to 5 bases and at J to 5 bases, leaving 6 bases not matched to a gene. CDR3 size: 15 residues. Germline lookup yields CDR1 SEHNR and CDR2 FQNEAQ (reference sequence). CDR3 sequence: CASSIPTGGTGELFF. The CDR3 bases are TGTGCCAGCAGCATCCCGACAGGGGGGACCGGGGAGCTGTTTTTT.

The rearrangement uses TRBV7-9 and TRBJ2-1; 12 nucleotides match TRBD2. V trimming: 3 bases; J trimming: 9 bases; junction bases outside the gene matches: 6. Germline values: CDR1 SEHNR, CDR2 FQNEAQ (reference sequence). CDR3 length equals 15 residues. The CDR3 coding sequence is TGTGCCAGCAGCTTTTCTAGCGGGGGGGCGAGTGAGCAGTTCTTC. This encodes CASSFSSGGASEQFF.